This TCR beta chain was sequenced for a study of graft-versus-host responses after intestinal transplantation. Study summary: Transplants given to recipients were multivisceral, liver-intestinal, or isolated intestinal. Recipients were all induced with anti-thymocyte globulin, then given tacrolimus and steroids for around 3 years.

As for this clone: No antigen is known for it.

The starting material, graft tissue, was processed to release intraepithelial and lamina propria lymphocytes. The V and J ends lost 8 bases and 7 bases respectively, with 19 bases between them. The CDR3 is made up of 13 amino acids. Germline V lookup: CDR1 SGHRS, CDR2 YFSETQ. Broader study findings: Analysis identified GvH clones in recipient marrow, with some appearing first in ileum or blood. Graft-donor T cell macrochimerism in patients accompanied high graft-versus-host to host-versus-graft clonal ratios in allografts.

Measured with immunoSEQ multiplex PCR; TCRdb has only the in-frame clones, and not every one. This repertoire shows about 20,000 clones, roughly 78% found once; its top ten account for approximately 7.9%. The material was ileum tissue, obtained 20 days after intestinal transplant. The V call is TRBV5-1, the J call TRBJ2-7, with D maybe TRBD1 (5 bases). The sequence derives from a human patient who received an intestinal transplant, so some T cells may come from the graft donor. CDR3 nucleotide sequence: TGCGCCAGTAAAAAGACAGACCTCACGGAGCAGTACTTC. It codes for CASKKTDLTEQYF.